These T cell receptor beta chains were read from a single sample in a study of T-cell memory formation after mild COVID-19. TCRdb re-called the 5' RACE reads with MiXCR, one entry per CDR3 protein. The profile covers roughly 410,000 distinct CDR3 sequences, with approximately 25% appearing a single time and roughly 9.7% taken by the ten largest. The sample consisted of PBMCs or a T cell subset sorted from them (not recorded which). The receptor set was obtained from an adult woman who had mild COVID-19 (a few samples of this study predate the infection). Cell type and time point are not known. Both conserved end residues are part of each CDR3. Fields, in order: V gene, J gene, clone size, D gene, CDR3 protein, CDR3 DNA. A D gene is named only where the DNA matches it firmly. Some rows have no size entry. The others give once, few or many, or a class for an expanded clone.

>TRBV5-1|TRBJ2-5|many|.
CASSLDLETQYF
TGTGCCAGCAGCTTAGATTTGGAGACCCAGTACTTC
>TRBV4-1|TRBJ1-5|few|TRBD1
CASSPGGTEGNQPQHF
TGCGCCAGCAGCCCGGGCGGGACAGAGGGGAATCAGCCCCAGCATTTT
>TRBV3-1|TRBJ2-5|few|.
CASSHPAYRTSWETQYF
TGTGCCAGCAGCCATCCCGCATACCGGACTTCCTGGGAGACCCAGTACTTC
>TRBV6-2/TRBV6-3|TRBJ2-7|few|.
CASSYMPSTGSHNYEQYF
TGTGCCAGCAGTTATATGCCGTCCACCGGGTCCCATAACTACGAGCAGTACTTC
>TRBV9|TRBJ2-5|few|TRBD2
CASSAGLAGGMETQYF
TGTGCCAGCAGCGCCGGACTAGCGGGGGGCATGGAGACCCAGTACTTC
>TRBV6-5|TRBJ2-7|few|.
CASRPRESSYEQYF
TGTGCCAGCAGGCCCCGCGAGAGCTCCTACGAGCAGTACTTC
>TRBV14|TRBJ1-2|.|.
CASSHKRTARLYGYTF
TGTGCCAGCAGCCATAAACGGACAGCGCGACTCTATGGCTACACCTTC
>TRBV30|TRBJ1-1|many|.
CAWSVQLGTEAFF
TGTGCCTGGAGTGTACAACTAGGGACTGAAGCTTTCTTT
>TRBV5-1|TRBJ2-1|few|TRBD2
CASSPVPAGDYNEQFF
TGCGCCAGCAGCCCAGTTCCAGCGGGGGATTACAATGAGCAGTTCTTC
>TRBV25-1|TRBJ1-4|.|TRBD1
CASSSWTGLHEKLFF
TGTGCCAGCAGTTCGTGGACAGGGCTGCATGAAAAACTGTTTTTT
>TRBV7-9|TRBJ2-7|many|TRBD2
CASSLAKAGPLYEQYF
TGTGCCAGCAGCTTAGCGAAAGCGGGGCCCCTCTACGAGCAGTACTTC
>TRBV7-2|TRBJ1-2|.|.
CASSLASGSATNYGYTF
TGTGCCAGCAGCTTAGCGAGCGGCAGTGCGACTAACTATGGCTACACCTTC
>TRBV12-3/TRBV12-4|TRBJ2-1|once|.
CASSLAPGADEQFF
TGTGCCAGCAGTTTAGCGCCGGGCGCTGATGAGCAGTTCTTC
>TRBV12-3/TRBV12-4|TRBJ2-7|many|.
CASSLTRYEQYF
TGTGCCAGCAGTTTAACTCGCTACGAGCAGTACTTC
>TRBV12-3/TRBV12-4|TRBJ2-7|.|TRBD1
CASSLRRTGGTEQYF
TGTGCCAGCAGCCTCCGCCGGACAGGGGGCACCGAGCAGTACTTC
>TRBV7-9|TRBJ1-2|once|.
CASSYMTGVHGYTF
TGTGCCAGCAGCTACATGACTGGGGTGCATGGCTACACCTTC
>TRBV24-1|TRBJ1-5|many|TRBD1
CATSGGQGYQPQHF
TGTGCCACCAGTGGGGGACAGGGCTATCAGCCCCAGCATTTT
>TRBV7-9|TRBJ1-2|.|.
CASNEAGYGYTF
TGTGCCAGCAACGAAGCGGGGTACGGCTACACCTTC
>TRBV5-1|TRBJ2-5|.|.
CASSPPLGTQYF
TGCGCCAGCAGCCCGCCGTTAGGGACCCAGTACTTC
>TRBV7-9|TRBJ2-2|few|.
CASSLGGDGELFF
TGTGCCAGCAGCCTCGGCGGCGACGGGGAGCTGTTTTTT
>TRBV12-5|TRBJ2-2|.|TRBD2
CASGGTSGNTGELFF
TGTGCTAGTGGCGGGACTAGCGGAAACACCGGGGAGCTGTTTTTT
>TRBV4-3|TRBJ2-2|.|TRBD1
CASSQGDREAGELFF
TGCGCCAGCAGCCAAGGGGACAGGGAGGCCGGGGAGCTGTTTTTT
>TRBV5-1|TRBJ2-2|few|.
CASSLDSTSTGELFF
TGCGCCAGCAGCCTGGACAGCACGAGCACCGGGGAGCTGTTTTTT
>TRBV20-1|TRBJ2-7|few|.
CSATGGADYEQYF
TGCAGTGCTACAGGGGGGGCGGACTACGAGCAGTACTTC
>TRBV7-9|TRBJ2-7|few|TRBD2
CASSFPRTSGSSPYEQYF
TGTGCCAGCAGCTTCCCGAGGACTAGCGGGTCTTCCCCCTACGAGCAGTACTTC
>TRBV18|TRBJ1-2|.|.
CASSPKGTDNYGYTF
TGTGCCAGCTCACCAAAAGGGACGGACAACTATGGCTACACCTTC
>TRBV12-3/TRBV12-4|TRBJ2-1|few|TRBD2
CASSPLTGGQNEQFF
TGTGCCAGCAGTCCCCTTACGGGAGGGCAAAATGAGCAGTTCTTC
>TRBV2|TRBJ2-3|.|TRBD1
CASRRQGASTDTQYF
TGTGCCAGCAGGCGACAGGGCGCTAGCACAGATACGCAGTATTTT
>TRBV7-3|TRBJ2-4|.|TRBD2
CASSPGGGGNIQYF
TGTGCCAGCAGCCCCGGGGGGGGCGGAAACATTCAGTACTTC
>TRBV12-3/TRBV12-4|TRBJ2-7|few|.
CASSFGLEQYF
TGTGCCAGCAGTTTCGGACTAGAGCAGTACTTC
>TRBV12-3/TRBV12-4|TRBJ2-3|.|TRBD2
CASTPLAGGRTDTQYF
TGTGCCAGCACCCCGCTAGCGGGAGGGAGGACAGATACGCAGTATTTT
>TRBV7-2|TRBJ2-1|few|.
CASSLGAGQGSYNEQFF
TGTGCCAGCAGCTTAGGGGCCGGCCAGGGGTCGTACAATGAGCAGTTCTTC
>TRBV7-9|TRBJ2-5|once|.
CASRSDHGEETQYF
TGTGCCAGCAGGTCTGATCATGGGGAAGAGACCCAGTACTTC
>TRBV5-1|TRBJ1-2|.|.
CASKDNIYGYTF
TGCGCCAGCAAAGACAACATCTATGGCTACACCTTC